Below are 12 T cell receptor beta chains sequenced from a single sample in a study of cytomegalovirus exposure and HLA in healthy donors. Amplification used 60 Vbeta primers and 13 Jbeta primers. Sequencing was performed with immunoSEQ multiplex PCR; in TCRdb, only in-frame clones are kept and a portion is missing. The table shows more than 85,000 clones, with roughly three quarters occurring only once. Sequencing input: PBMCs. Receptors were obtained from a woman in her fifties or sixties in good health and CMV-seropositive.

The chain has TRBV7-2 and TRBJ2-1; TRBD1 aligns across 11 bases. Per germline, CDR1 SGHTA and CDR2 FQGNSA. V gave up 8 bases and J gave up 6 bases; unmatched junction bases: 6. CDR3 length equals 14 residues. CDR3 region: CASRPGTGGNEQFF. CDR3 sequence (DNA): TGTGCCAGCCGCCCCGGGACAGGGGGCAATGAGCAGTTCTTC.

V usage is TRBV27 and J usage is TRBJ2-1; the match to TRBD2 covers 9 bases. The CDR3 spans 13 residues. Germline assignment: CDR1 MNHEY and CDR2 SMNVEV (reference sequence). Trimming at V came to 9 bases and at J to 9 bases, leaving 9 bases not matched to a gene. DNA of the CDR3: TGTGCCAGTGGACTAGCGAATAGTGGTGAGCAGTTCTTC. Translation gives CASGLANSGEQFF.

This chain joins TRBV19 and TRBJ2-5; maybe TRBD2 (6 bases). The ends were cut back, 5 bases at V and 5 bases at J, with 15 bases in the middle. Per the germline V gene, CDR1 is LNHDA and CDR2 is SQIVND (reference sequence). This CDR3 contains 14 residues. DNA for the CDR3: TGTGCCAGTAGTCCCCTATCGGGGGACGAGACCCAGTACTTC. Encoded protein: CASSPLSGDETQYF. Filled out from reference TRBV19 and TRBJ2-5, the complete variable domain reads DGGITQSPKYLFRKEGQNVTLSCEQNLNHDAMYWYRQDPGQGLRLIYYSQIVNDFQKGDIAEGYSVSREKKESFPLTVTSAQKNPTAFYLCASSPLSGDETQYFGPGTRLLVL.

V gene TRBV9 combines with J gene TRBJ2-3, with a weak D call TRBD1 (6 bases). The germline CDR1 and CDR2 sequences are SGDLS and YYNGEE. The CDR3 length is 13 residues. The V and J ends lost 4 bases and 1 base respectively, with 7 bases between them. The CDR3 DNA follows: TGTGCCAGCAGCACAGGGCGCACAGATACGCAGTATTTT. Amino acids: CASSTGRTDTQYF.

The gene calls are TRBV9 and TRBJ2-2, with 9 nucleotides matching TRBD2. After removal of 4 bases from V and 6 bases from J, the junction contained 7 bases not matched to a gene. The CDR3 runs to 15 residues. Germline-derived CDR1 and CDR2 are SGDLS and YYNGEE. The CDR3 sequence is CASSTPTSGPGELFF. Written as DNA, the CDR3 is TGTGCCAGCAGCACCCCGACTAGCGGCCCCGGGGAGCTGTTTTTT.

This rearrangement joins TRBV5-6 to TRBJ2-7; 16 bases are shared with TRBD2. V lost 4 bases, J lost 12 bases, and 7 bases stayed unmatched. This CDR3 contains 14 residues. Germline values: CDR1 SGHDT, CDR2 YYEEEE. CDR3 sequence: CASSGPGLAGGGYF. In nucleotides, the CDR3 is TGTGCCAGCAGCGGGCCGGGACTAGCGGGAGGGGGGTACTTC.

This chain links TRBV6-5 with TRBJ2-7; D is unresolved. V lost 7 bases and J 2 bases, leaving 12 bases between the germline ends. The germline gives CDR1 MNHEY, CDR2 SVGAGI. The CDR3 contains 13 residues. The CDR3 reads CASTGTRPYEQYF. CDR3 nucleotides: TGTGCCAGCACAGGAACTCGACCCTACGAGCAGTACTTC.

In this sample, this clone turned up once. CDR3 sequence (DNA): TGTGCCAGCAGCTTGACAGGGAACACTGAAGCTTTCTTT. It encodes CASSLTGNTEAFF. The genes are TRBV5-6 and TRBJ1-1; D might be TRBD1 (5 bases). There are 13 residues in the CDR3. Germline V lookup: CDR1 SGHDT, CDR2 YYEEEE. V gave up 1 base and J gave up 1 base, with 5 bases separating them.

The chain is built from TRBV5-5 and TRBJ2-3; 8 bases fit TRBD1. Germline V lookup: CDR1 SGHKS, CDR2 YYEKEE (reference sequence). This CDR3 comprises 17 residues. The J segment lost 5 bases and the V segment lost 2 bases, leaving 13 bases of the junction unmatched. Here the CDR3 reads CASSLLPQGAREDTQYF. CDR3 DNA sequence: TGTGCCAGCAGCTTACTTCCCCAGGGGGCGCGAGAAGATACGCAGTATTTT.

The V call is TRBV5-8, the J call TRBJ2-2; D uncertain. This CDR3 region has 13 residues. Trimming left V 4 bases short and J 1 base short, with 5 bases between. Per germline, CDR1 SGHTS and CDR2 YDEGEE. CDR3 sequence (DNA): TGTGCCAGCAGCCACAGGAACACCGGGGAGCTGTTTTTT. Encoded protein: CASSHRNTGELFF.

Only a few counts were recorded for this clone. The rearrangement uses TRBV25-1 and TRBJ2-5; possible D gene TRBD2, 7 bases. The V and J ends lost 1 base and 9 bases respectively, with 18 bases between them. Germline V lookup: CDR1 MGHDK, CDR2 SYGVNS. The CDR3 sequence is 15 residues long. This chain's CDR3 is CASSESGRDGGPQYF. CDR3 nucleotide sequence: TGTGCCAGCAGTGAATCGGGAAGGGACGGGGGGCCCCAGTACTTC.

This chain links TRBV4-1 with TRBJ1-2, with D possibly being TRBD1 (5 bases). CDR3 length: 13 amino acids. V was clipped by 4 bases and J by 5 bases, with 11 bases between them. Germline V gene data show CDR1 as MGHRA and CDR2 as YSYEKL. DNA of the CDR3: TGCGCCAGCAGCCCCCCCCAGGGATATGGCTACACCTTC. Amino acid sequence: CASSPPQGYGYTF.